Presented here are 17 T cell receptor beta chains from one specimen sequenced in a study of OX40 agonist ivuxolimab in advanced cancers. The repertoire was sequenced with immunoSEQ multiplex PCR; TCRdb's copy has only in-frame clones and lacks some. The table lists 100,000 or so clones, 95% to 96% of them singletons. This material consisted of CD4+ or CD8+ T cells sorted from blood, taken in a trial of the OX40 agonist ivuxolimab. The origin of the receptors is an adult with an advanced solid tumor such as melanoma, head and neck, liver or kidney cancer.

The chain's CDR3 is CASSLETRELFF. The CDR3 coding sequence is TGTGCCAGCAGCTTAGAAACCCGGGAGCTGTTTTTT. V and J are TRBV11-3 and TRBJ2-2; D is unresolved. The CDR3 runs 12 residues. V was shortened by 0 bases and J by 9 bases, with 5 bases between the two germline ends. CDR1 SGHNT and CDR2 YENEEA come from the germline V gene.

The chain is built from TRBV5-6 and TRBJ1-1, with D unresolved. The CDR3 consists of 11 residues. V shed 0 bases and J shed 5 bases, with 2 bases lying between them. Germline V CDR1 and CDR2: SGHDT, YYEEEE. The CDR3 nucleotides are TGTGCCAGCAGCTTGGTTACTGAAGCTTTCTTT. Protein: CASSLVTEAFF. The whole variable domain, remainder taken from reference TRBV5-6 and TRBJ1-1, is DAGVTQSPTHLIKTRGQQVTLRCSPKSGHDTVSWYQQALGQGPQFIFQYYEEEERQRGNFPDRFSGHQFPNYSSELNVNALLLGDSALYLCASSLVTEAFFGQGTRLTVV.

The chain's CDR3 is CASSLAALAGNEQFF. CDR3 in DNA: TGTGCCAGCAGTTTAGCGGCTCTAGCGGGCAATGAGCAGTTCTTC. This chain links TRBV27 with TRBJ2-1, with TRBD2 matching 8 bases. This CDR3 has 15 residues. Germline V CDR1 and CDR2: MNHEY, SMNVEV (reference sequence). V shed 2 bases and J 6 bases; nucleotides not matched to a gene: 6.

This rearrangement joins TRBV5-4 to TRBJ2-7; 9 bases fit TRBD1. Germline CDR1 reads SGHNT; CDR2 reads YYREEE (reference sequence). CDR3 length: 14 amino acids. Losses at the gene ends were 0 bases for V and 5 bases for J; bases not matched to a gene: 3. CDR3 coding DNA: TGTGCCAGCAGCTTGGACTGGACAGGGGACGAGCAGTACTTC. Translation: CASSLDWTGDEQYF.

The CDR3 reads CASSSGNQPQHF. In DNA, the CDR3 is TGTGCCAGCAGCTCAGGCAATCAGCCCCAGCATTTT. This rearrangement joins TRBV5-6 to TRBJ1-5; D remains ambiguous. The CDR3 length is 12 residues. The V and J ends lost 3 bases and 2 bases respectively, with 3 bases between them. Per germline, CDR1 SGHDT and CDR2 YYEEEE. Full variable domain (remainder filled in from reference TRBV5-6 and TRBJ1-5): DAGVTQSPTHLIKTRGQQVTLRCSPKSGHDTVSWYQQALGQGPQFIFQYYEEEERQRGNFPDRFSGHQFPNYSSELNVNALLLGDSALYLCASSSGNQPQHFGDGTRLSIL.

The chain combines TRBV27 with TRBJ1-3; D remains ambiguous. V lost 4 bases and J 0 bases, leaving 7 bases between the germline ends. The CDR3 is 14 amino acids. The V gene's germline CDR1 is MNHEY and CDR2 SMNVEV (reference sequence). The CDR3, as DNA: TGTGCCAGCAGTTGGGAGTTCTCTGGAAACACCATATATTTT. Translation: CASSWEFSGNTIYF.

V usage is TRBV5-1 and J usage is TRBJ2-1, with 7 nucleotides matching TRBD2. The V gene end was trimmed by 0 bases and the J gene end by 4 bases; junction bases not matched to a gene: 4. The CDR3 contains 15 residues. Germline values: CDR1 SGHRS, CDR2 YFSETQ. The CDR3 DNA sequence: TGCGCCAGCAGCTTGGAAGGGGAGGGGTACAATGAGCAGTTCTTC. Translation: CASSLEGEGYNEQFF.

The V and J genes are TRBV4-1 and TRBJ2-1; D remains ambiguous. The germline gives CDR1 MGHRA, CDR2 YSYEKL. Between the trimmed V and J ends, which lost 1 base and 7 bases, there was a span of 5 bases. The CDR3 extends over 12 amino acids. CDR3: CASSQVANEQFF. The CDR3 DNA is TGCGCCAGCAGCCAAGTAGCTAATGAGCAGTTCTTC.

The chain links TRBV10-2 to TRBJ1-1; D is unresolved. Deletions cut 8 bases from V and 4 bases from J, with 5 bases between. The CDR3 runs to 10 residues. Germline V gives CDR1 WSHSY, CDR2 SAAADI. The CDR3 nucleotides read TGCGCCAGCTGGAGCACTGAAGCTTTCTTT. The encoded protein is CASWSTEAFF.

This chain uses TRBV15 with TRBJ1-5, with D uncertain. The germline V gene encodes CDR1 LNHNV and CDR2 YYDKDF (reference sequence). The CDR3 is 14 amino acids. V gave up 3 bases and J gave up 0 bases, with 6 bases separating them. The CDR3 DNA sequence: TGTGCCACCAGCAGTCCTGCTAGCAATCAGCCCCAGCATTTT. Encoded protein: CATSSPASNQPQHF.

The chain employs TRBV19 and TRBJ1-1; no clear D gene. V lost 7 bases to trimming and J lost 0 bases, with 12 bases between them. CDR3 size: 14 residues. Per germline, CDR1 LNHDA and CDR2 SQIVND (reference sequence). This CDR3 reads CASTAGNVNTEAFF. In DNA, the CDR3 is TGTGCCAGTACCGCAGGAAATGTGAACACTGAAGCTTTCTTT. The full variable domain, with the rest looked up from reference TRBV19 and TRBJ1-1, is DGGITQSPKYLFRKEGQNVTLSCEQNLNHDAMYWYRQDPGQGLRLIYYSQIVNDFQKGDIAEGYSVSREKKESFPLTVTSAQKNPTAFYLCASTAGNVNTEAFFGQGTRLTVV.

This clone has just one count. The CDR3 here is CASSPPSGRSYNEQFF. CDR3 nucleotide sequence: TGTGCCAGCAGCCCCCCTAGCGGGAGATCCTACAATGAGCAGTTCTTC. The chain has TRBV11-2 and TRBJ2-1, with TRBD2 matching 10 bases. The V gene's germline CDR1 is SGHAT and CDR2 FQNNGV. CDR3 length: 16 residues. Trimming cost V 5 bases and J 1 base; bases outside gene matches: 5. The entire variable domain, with the rest obtained from reference TRBV11-2 and TRBJ2-1, is as follows: EAGVAQSPRYKIIEKRQSVAFWCNPISGHATLYWYQQILGQGPKLLIQFQNNGVVDDSQLPKDRFSAERLKGVDSTLKIQPAKLEDSAVYLCASSPPSGRSYNEQFFGPGTRLTVL.

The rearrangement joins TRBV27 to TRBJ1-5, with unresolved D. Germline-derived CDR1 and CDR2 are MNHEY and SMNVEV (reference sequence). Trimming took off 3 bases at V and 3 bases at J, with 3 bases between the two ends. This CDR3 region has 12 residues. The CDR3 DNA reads TGTGCCAGCAGTTTTATCAATCAGCCCCAGCATTTT. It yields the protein CASSFINQPQHF.

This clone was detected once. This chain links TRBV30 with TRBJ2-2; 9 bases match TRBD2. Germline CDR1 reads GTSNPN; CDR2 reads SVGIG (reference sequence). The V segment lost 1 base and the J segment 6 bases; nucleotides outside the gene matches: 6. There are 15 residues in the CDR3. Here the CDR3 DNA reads TGTGCCTGGAGTGCGGGGACTAGCTATGCCGGGGAGCTGTTTTTT. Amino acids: CAWSAGTSYAGELFF.

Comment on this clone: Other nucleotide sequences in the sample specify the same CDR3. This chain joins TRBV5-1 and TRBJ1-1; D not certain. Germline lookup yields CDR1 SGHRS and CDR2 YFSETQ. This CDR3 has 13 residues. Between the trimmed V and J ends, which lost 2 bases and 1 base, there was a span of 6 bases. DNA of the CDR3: TGCGCCAGCAGCTTTGAGGGGAACACTGAAGCTTTCTTT. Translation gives CASSFEGNTEAFF.

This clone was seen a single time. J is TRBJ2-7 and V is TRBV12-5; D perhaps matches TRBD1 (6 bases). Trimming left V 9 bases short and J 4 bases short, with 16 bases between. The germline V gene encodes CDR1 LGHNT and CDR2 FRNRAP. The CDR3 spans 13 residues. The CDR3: CASGRDNGYEQYF. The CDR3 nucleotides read TGTGCTAGCGGACGGGACAACGGATACGAGCAGTACTTC.

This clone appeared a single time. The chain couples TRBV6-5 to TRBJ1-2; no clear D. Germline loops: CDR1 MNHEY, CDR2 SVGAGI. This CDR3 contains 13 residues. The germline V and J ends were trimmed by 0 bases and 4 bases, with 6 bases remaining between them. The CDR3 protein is CASSYSLTYGYTF. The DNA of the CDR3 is TGTGCCAGCAGTTACTCCCTAACCTATGGCTACACCTTC.